These 9 T cell receptor beta chains came from one sample sequenced in a study of blood T cell repertoires in COVID-19. The method was immunoSEQ multiplex PCR; TCRdb's version includes in-frame clones alone and lacks a portion of them. The sample records 100,000 to 150,000 clones, around 89% being singletons. The sequenced sample was peripheral blood. These receptors were obtained from a man aged 50 to 59 with acute or convalescent COVID-19.

The chain joins TRBV11-2 to TRBJ1-6, with 9 bases identical to TRBD1. V lost 5 bases, J lost 9 bases, and 8 bases stayed unmatched. The CDR3 loop spans 15 amino acids. CDR1 is SGHAT, CDR2 FQNNGV, per germline. The CDR3 is CASSGTGQGTSPLHF. In DNA form, the CDR3 reads TGTGCCAGCAGCGGGACGGGACAGGGCACTTCACCCCTCCACTTT.

V usage is TRBV5-1 and J usage is TRBJ2-4; 8 bases map to TRBD1. With V trimmed by 5 bases and J by 7 bases, 11 bases remained unmatched. The germline gives CDR1 SGHRS, CDR2 YFSETQ. CDR3 length equals 15 residues. The CDR3 reads CASSESGQGVNIQYF. For the CDR3, the DNA is TGCGCCAGCAGTGAGTCAGGACAGGGTGTGAACATTCAGTACTTC. Together with reference TRBV5-1 and TRBJ2-4, the CDR3 gives the full variable domain: KAGVTQTPRYLIKTRGQQVTLSCSPISGHRSVSWYQQTPGQGLQFLFEYFSETQRNKGNFPGRFSGRQFSNSRSEMNVSTLELGDSALYLCASSESGQGVNIQYFGAGTRLSVL.

The CDR3 loop reads CAISETGANYGYTF. The CDR3 bases are TGTGCCATCAGTGAAACAGGGGCTAACTATGGCTACACCTTC. The chain is built from TRBV10-3 and TRBJ1-2; TRBD1 agrees at 7 bases. CDR3 length: 14 amino acids. Trimming at V came to 3 bases and at J to 0 bases, leaving 1 base not matched to a gene. Germline V gives CDR1 ENHRY, CDR2 SYGVKD.

This clone appeared a single time. This chain links TRBV6-6 with TRBJ2-2; 7 bases fit TRBD2. The germline CDR1 and CDR2 sequences are MNHNY and SVGAGI (reference sequence). This CDR3 is 13 amino acids long. The trim removed 6 bases at V and 7 bases at J, leaving 5 bases unmatched. The CDR3 region is CASRTSEGGELFF. In DNA form, the CDR3 reads TGTGCCAGCAGAACTAGCGAGGGCGGGGAGCTGTTTTTT.

This chain joins TRBV2 and TRBJ1-1; D is perhaps TRBD1 (5 bases). V was clipped by 5 bases and J by 2 bases, with 12 bases between them. Germline CDR1 is SNHLY and CDR2 is FYNNEI. This CDR3 is 14 amino acids long. CDR3 sequence reads: CASSFTGFNTEAFF. CDR3 nucleotide sequence: TGTGCCAGCAGTTTCACAGGATTTAACACTGAAGCTTTCTTT.

V usage is TRBV19 and J usage is TRBJ1-5, with unresolved D. The CDR3 totals 15 residues. Trimming left V 1 base short and J 3 bases short, with 10 bases between. Germline V lookup: CDR1 LNHDA, CDR2 SQIVND (reference sequence). The CDR3 region is CASSIADFYNQPQHF. CDR3 in DNA: TGTGCCAGTAGTATAGCGGACTTTTACAATCAGCCCCAGCATTTT.

V is TRBV13 and J is TRBJ2-2; 7 bases line up with TRBD2. Germline assignment: CDR1 PRHDT and CDR2 FYEKMQ (reference sequence). With 5 bases clipped from V and 1 base from J, the junction kept 4 bases outside the gene matches. This CDR3 region has 15 residues. CDR3 sequence: CASSPIAGNTGELFF. DNA of the CDR3: TGTGCCAGCAGCCCTATAGCGGGGAACACCGGGGAGCTGTTTTTT.

The DNA for the CDR3 is TGTGCCAGCAGCTACACTAGCGGGAGCTACAATGAGCAGTTCTTC. Translated, it gives CASSYTSGSYNEQFF. The genes are TRBV7-2 and TRBJ2-1; 11 bases are a match to TRBD2. Trimming took 4 bases from V and 3 from J; bases not matched to a gene: 2. The CDR3 sequence is 15 residues long. Germline CDR1 is SGHTA and CDR2 is FQGNSA.

The chain joins TRBV27 to TRBJ2-1; 14 nucleotides line up with TRBD2. Germline assignment: CDR1 MNHEY and CDR2 SMNVEV (reference sequence). With 6 bases clipped from V and 9 bases from J, the junction kept 10 bases outside the gene matches. There are 16 residues in the CDR3. The CDR3 here is CASSRRGLAGELEQFF. The CDR3 DNA sequence: TGTGCCAGCAGCCGACGGGGACTAGCGGGAGAGCTTGAGCAGTTCTTC.